What follows is one TCR beta chain and its context. Its target is not known. CDR3 length: 15 amino acids. The germline CDR1 and CDR2 sequences are MNHEY and SVGAGI. The V and J ends lost 0 bases and 7 bases, in that order; junction bases with no gene match: 4. The entry originates in a study of OX40 agonist ivuxolimab in advanced cancers. Overall study context: Dose-escalation patients' cancers were hepatocellular carcinoma, melanoma, renal cell or head and neck cancer. Therapy given before enrollment (anti-PD-1, anti-PD-L1 or anti-CTLA-4) was allowed, and 40% had some.

Sequencing used immunoSEQ multiplex PCR; TCRdb keeps in-frame clones, though not all of them. The profile covers some 70,000 clones, with just over 85% appearing a single time and around 8.3% taken by the ten largest. General study findings and limits: Fewer expanded clones were found on average in CD4+ than in CD8+ T cells.

This material consisted of CD4+ or CD8+ T cells sorted from blood, taken in a trial of the OX40 agonist ivuxolimab. The V and J genes are TRBV6-5 and TRBJ1-4, with 8 positions matching TRBD1. This receptor was taken from an adult with an advanced solid tumor such as melanoma, head and neck, liver or kidney cancer. The chain's CDR3 is CASSYSRTGSEKLFF. CDR3 nucleotides: TGTGCCAGCAGTTACTCGAGGACAGGGAGTGAAAAACTGTTTTTT.